What follows are 4 T cell receptor beta chains derived from one specimen sequenced in a study of shared clonotypes between healthy human individuals. Here immunoSEQ multiplex PCR was the method, and the copy in TCRdb shows in-frame clones only, minus some. The sample lists millions of clones, roughly 92% occurring once. The specimen was naive CD4+ T cells sorted from blood. Subset denoted: CD45RA+ positively selected. The receptors originated from a man aged 18 to 30 in good health.

Comment on this clone: This specimen includes other DNA sequences encoding the same CDR3. The gene calls are TRBV5-1 and TRBJ2-5; tentative D call: TRBD2 (6 bases). The CDR3 has 14 amino acids. The V gene lost 0 bases and the J gene lost 5 bases, with 11 bases spanning the gap. CDR1 and CDR2 from the germline V gene are SGHRS and YFSETQ. Here the CDR3 reads CASSLDSRGETQYF. The CDR3 DNA sequence: TGCGCCAGCAGCTTGGACTCTCGGGGGGAGACCCAGTACTTC. The entire variable domain, with the rest obtained from reference TRBV5-1 and TRBJ2-5, is as follows: KAGVTQTPRYLIKTRGQQVTLSCSPISGHRSVSWYQQTPGQGLQFLFEYFSETQRNKGNFPGRFSGRQFSNSRSEMNVSTLELGDSALYLCASSLDSRGETQYFGPGTRLLVL.

The chain employs TRBV18 and TRBJ2-5; perhaps D is TRBD1 or TRBD2 (5 bases each). The CDR3 sequence is 13 residues long. CDR1 and CDR2 from the germline V gene are KGHSH and LQKENI. V was cut by 4 bases and J by 5 bases, with 11 bases left in between. The CDR3 region is CASSLGVPETQYF. CDR3 coding DNA: TGTGCCAGCTCACTGGGGGTCCCCGAGACCCAGTACTTC.

This clone was detected once. J is TRBJ2-1 and V is TRBV9, with TRBD2 matching over 8 bases. Unmatched junction bases numbered 11, after V lost 4 bases and J lost 5 bases. The CDR3 has 16 residues. From germline, CDR1 is SGDLS and CDR2 YYNGEE. The CDR3 DNA reads as TGTGCCAGCAGCCTCCAGCCGGGACTAGGAGACAATGAGCAGTTCTTC. Its translation: CASSLQPGLGDNEQFF. The whole variable domain, filled in from reference TRBV9 and TRBJ2-1, reads DSGVTQTPKHLITATGQRVTLRCSPRSGDLSVYWYQQSLDQGLQFLIQYYNGEERAKGNILERFSAQQFPDLHSELNLSSLELGDSALYFCASSLQPGLGDNEQFFGPGTRLTVL.

This chain connects TRBV28 to TRBJ1-2; no clear D. V lost 2 bases to trimming and J lost 7 bases, with 11 bases between them. CDR1 is MDHEN, CDR2 SYDVKM, per germline. The CDR3 covers 13 residues. The CDR3 region is CASSLMGLSGYTF. CDR3 nucleotide sequence: TGTGCCAGCAGTTTAATGGGTCTTAGTGGCTACACCTTC.